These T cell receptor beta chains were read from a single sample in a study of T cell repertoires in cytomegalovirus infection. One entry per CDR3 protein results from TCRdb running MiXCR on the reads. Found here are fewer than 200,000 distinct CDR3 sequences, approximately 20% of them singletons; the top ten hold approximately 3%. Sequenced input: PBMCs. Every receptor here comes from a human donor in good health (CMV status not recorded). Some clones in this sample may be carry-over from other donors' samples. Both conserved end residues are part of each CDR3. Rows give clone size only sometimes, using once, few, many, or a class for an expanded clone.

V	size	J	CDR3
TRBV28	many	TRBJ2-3	CASSFGGPDTQYF
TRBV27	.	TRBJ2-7	CASSLSRGQLYEQYF
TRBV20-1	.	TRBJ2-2	CSARVPGRDPGELFF
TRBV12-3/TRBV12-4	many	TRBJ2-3	CASGGLAGSSWKSDTQYF
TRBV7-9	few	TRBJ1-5	CASSFAPLGSNQPQHF
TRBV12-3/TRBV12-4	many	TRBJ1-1	CASSIFGVTEAFF
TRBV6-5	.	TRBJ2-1	CASSLPTSEQFF
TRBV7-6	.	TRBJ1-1	CASSLDRVAFF
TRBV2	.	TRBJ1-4	CASRDAGGASEKLFF
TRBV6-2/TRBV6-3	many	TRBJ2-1	CASSPMAYNEQFF
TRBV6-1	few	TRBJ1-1	CASSDPVGNTEAFF
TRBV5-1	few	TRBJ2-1	CASSLLAGFNEQFF
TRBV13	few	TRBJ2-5	CASSATGYQETQYF
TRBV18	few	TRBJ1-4	CASSPKGGGEKLFF
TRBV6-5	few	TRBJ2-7	CASSYFGQGGWVQEQYF
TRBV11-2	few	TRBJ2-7	CASSSTSLGEQYF
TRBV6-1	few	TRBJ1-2	CASSLYGQGYGYTF
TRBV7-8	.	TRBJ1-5	CASSRQGNSNQPQHF
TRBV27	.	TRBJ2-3	CASSSPPADTQYF
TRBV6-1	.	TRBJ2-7	CASSEARTSYEQYF
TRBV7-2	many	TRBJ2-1	CASSLVLGWGEQFF
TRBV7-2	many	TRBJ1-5	CASSSGSLQPQHF
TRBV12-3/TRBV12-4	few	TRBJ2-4	CASSLIGAKNIQYF
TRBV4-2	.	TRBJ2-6	CASSQDIPSGANVLTF
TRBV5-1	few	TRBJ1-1	CASSLGARRGGNTEAFF
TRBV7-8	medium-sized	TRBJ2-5	CASIPLWGQGTQYF
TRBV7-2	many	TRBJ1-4	CASSLGLVNEKLFF
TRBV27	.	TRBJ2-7	CASSLFGGFSYEKYF
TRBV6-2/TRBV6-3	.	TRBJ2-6	CASRGQAPSSGANVLTF
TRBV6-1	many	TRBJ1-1	CASSMDNTEAFF
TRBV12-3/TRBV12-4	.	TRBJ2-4	CASSLEGPPKNIQYF
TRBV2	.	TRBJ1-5	CASSRADNQPQHF
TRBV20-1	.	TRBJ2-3	CSARIAGATGTQYF
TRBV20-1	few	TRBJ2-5	CSARSGGETQYF
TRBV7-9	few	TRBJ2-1	CASTGSQGSSYNEQFF
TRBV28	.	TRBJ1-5	CASRSGLAPQHF
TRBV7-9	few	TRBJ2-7	CASSMDRGDEQYF
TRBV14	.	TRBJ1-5	CASSQGDSPNQPQHF
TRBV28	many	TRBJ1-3	CASSLQPAGNTIYF
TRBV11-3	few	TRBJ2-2	CASSQTSGGNPGTGELFF
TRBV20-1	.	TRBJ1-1	CRALGVNTEAFF
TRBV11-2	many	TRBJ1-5	CASSLEGQANQPQHF
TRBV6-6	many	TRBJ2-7	CASRKTGGLYEQYF
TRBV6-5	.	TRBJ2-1	CASTRNLQGASYNEQFF
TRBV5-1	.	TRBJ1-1	CASSARRGNTEAFF
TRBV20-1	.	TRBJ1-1	CSARETGGNTEAFF
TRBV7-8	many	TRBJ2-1	CASSLESGGPASSYNEQFF
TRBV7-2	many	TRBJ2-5	CASSLELAEETQYF
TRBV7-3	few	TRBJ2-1	CASSLAGTSGRGVGYNEQFF
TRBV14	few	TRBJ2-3	CASSYNADTQYF
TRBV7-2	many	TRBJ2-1	CASSRLGAGPFAYNEQFF
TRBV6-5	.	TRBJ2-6	CASSYIGTGGSGANVLTF
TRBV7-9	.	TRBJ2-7	CASSLLATGSEQYF
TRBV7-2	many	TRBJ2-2	CASSLRTSGIANTGELFF
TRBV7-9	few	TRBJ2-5	CASSLAKGGETQYF